Below are 32 T cell receptor beta chains sequenced from a single sample in a study of cytomegalovirus exposure and HLA in healthy donors. A multiplex PCR was run with 60 Vbeta primers and 13 Jbeta primers. Sequencing was performed with immunoSEQ multiplex PCR; in TCRdb, only in-frame clones are kept and a portion is missing. The table includes some 210,000 clones, around 73% detected once. The source material was PBMCs. Every receptor here comes from a male donor in good health and CMV-seronegative.

The genes are TRBV2 and TRBJ1-5; 7 bases agree with TRBD1. Germline V lookup: CDR1 SNHLY, CDR2 FYNNEI. After removal of 3 bases from V and 3 bases from J, the junction contained 5 bases not matched to a gene. This CDR3 is built from 15 residues. CDR3 sequence: CASSEAGGYNQPQHF. For the CDR3, the DNA is TGTGCCAGCAGTGAGGCAGGGGGTTACAATCAGCCCCAGCATTTT.

The chain joins TRBV19 to TRBJ1-5; D unclear. The V end was cut by 3 bases, the J end by 14 bases, with 14 bases between. Germline CDR1 is LNHDA and CDR2 is SQIVND (reference sequence). This CDR3 comprises 12 residues. The CDR3 here is CASSISGALEHF. Written as DNA, the CDR3 is TGTGCCAGTAGTATTTCCGGTGCACTTGAGCATTTT.

A single count supports this clone. The rearrangement links TRBV5-1 to TRBJ1-2; no clear D. V lost 5 bases and J lost 4, with 12 bases in between. CDR3 length equals 13 residues. Germline CDR1 and CDR2: SGHRS and YFSETQ. CDR3 in amino acids: CASRQDGGYGYTF. In DNA form, the CDR3 reads TGCGCCAGCAGACAAGACGGAGGCTATGGCTACACCTTC.

This clone is a singleton in its sample. The chain has TRBV28 and TRBJ2-1; 9 nucleotides line up with TRBD2. The CDR3 is 22 amino acids. In germline, CDR1 is MDHEN, CDR2 SYDVKM. J gave up 0 bases and V 5 bases, and 23 bases lay outside the gene matches. The DNA for the CDR3 is TGTGCCAGCAGTCCAACCATGAGGCGAGCGGGAGGTTCTGCTGGCTCCTACAATGAGCAGTTCTTC. Amino acids: CASSPTMRRAGGSAGSYNEQFF.

The rearrangement links TRBV5-6 to TRBJ2-1; 9 nucleotides match TRBD1. CDR1 is SGHDT, CDR2 YYEEEE, per germline. V was clipped by 0 bases and J by 4 bases; unmatched bases: 2. There are 15 residues in the CDR3. Written as DNA, the CDR3 is TGTGCCAGCAGCTTGGACAGGGGGCGATACAATGAGCAGTTCTTC. Protein sequence: CASSLDRGRYNEQFF.

This chain joins TRBV15 and TRBJ2-7; D possibly corresponds to TRBD1 (5 bases). This CDR3 comprises 13 residues. Germline assignment: CDR1 LNHNV and CDR2 YYDKDF (reference sequence). The germline V and J ends were trimmed by 3 bases and 3 bases, with 9 bases remaining between them. CDR3 bases: TGTGCCACCAGCAGTGGTGACAGCTACGAGCAGTACTTC. Translation gives CATSSGDSYEQYF.

The chain uses TRBV7-9 and TRBJ2-3; TRBD2 is a possible D gene (5 bases). Germline-derived CDR1 and CDR2 are SEHNR and FQNEAQ (reference sequence). Between the trimmed V and J ends, which lost 1 base and 0 bases, there was a span of 11 bases. The CDR3 is made up of 16 amino acids. The CDR3 reads CASSLGAAASTDTQYF. In DNA form, the CDR3 reads TGTGCCAGCAGCTTAGGGGCAGCGGCTAGCACAGATACGCAGTATTTT.

The chain employs TRBV7-9 and TRBJ2-5; D may be TRBD1 (6 bases). Trimming shortened V by 8 bases and J by 1 base, and 20 bases separated the two germline ends. Germline V CDR1 and CDR2: SEHNR, FQNEAQ (reference sequence). The CDR3 length is 16 residues. The CDR3: CASGYTGSGLQETQYF. The CDR3 DNA follows: TGTGCCAGCGGCTATACAGGGTCGGGCCTCCAAGAGACCCAGTACTTC.

The rearrangement joins TRBV7-3 to TRBJ2-2, with a weak D call TRBD1 (6 bases). Germline CDR1 SGHTA, CDR2 FQGTGA. Trimming stripped 2 bases from V and 5 bases from J, with 6 bases between. The CDR3 is 13 amino acids. In nucleotides, the CDR3 is TGTGCCAGCAGCTTACAGGGGACCGGGGAGCTGTTTTTT. It translates to CASSLQGTGELFF. Together with reference TRBV7-3 and TRBJ2-2, the CDR3 gives the full variable domain: GAGVSQTPSNKVTEKGKYVELRCDPISGHTALYWYRQSLGQGPEFLIYFQGTGAADDSGLPNDRFFAVRPEGSVSTLKIQRTERGDSAVYLCASSLQGTGELFFGEGSRLTVL.

The chain recombines TRBV5-1 with TRBJ2-1, with TRBD2 matching over 11 bases. V gave up 4 bases and J gave up 6 bases; unmatched junction bases: 6. CDR3 length: 15 residues. The germline CDR1 and CDR2 sequences are SGHRS and YFSETQ. In DNA form, the CDR3 reads TGCGCCAGCAGCCAAACTAGCGGGAGTCTCAATGAGCAGTTCTTC. Translating gives CASSQTSGSLNEQFF.

This clone was counted only a few times. This rearrangement joins TRBV15 to TRBJ2-7; weak D call: TRBD2 (6 bases). This CDR3 is built from 14 residues. V lost 0 bases, J lost 2 bases, and 8 bases lay in between. Germline V gene data show CDR1 as LNHNV and CDR2 as YYDKDF (reference sequence). CDR3 amino acids: CATSRDWGAYEQYF. CDR3 coding DNA: TGTGCCACCAGCAGAGATTGGGGGGCCTACGAGCAGTACTTC.

This clone was counted only a few times. The chain recombines TRBV6-1 with TRBJ1-1, with D unresolved. CDR1 is MNHNS, CDR2 SASEGT, per germline. Trimming stripped 5 bases from V and 4 bases from J, with 17 bases between. The CDR3 contains 15 residues. The CDR3 region is CASSSREGWGTEAFF. The CDR3 DNA sequence: TGTGCCAGCAGTTCGCGTGAGGGCTGGGGCACTGAAGCTTTCTTT.

The chain uses TRBV4-1 and TRBJ2-1, with 7 positions matching TRBD2. The V gene's germline CDR1 is MGHRA and CDR2 YSYEKL. The CDR3 sequence is 14 residues long. Trimming cost V 4 bases and J 6 bases; bases outside gene matches: 6. CDR3 residues: CASSPGGEGNEQFF. The CDR3 nucleotides read TGCGCCAGCAGCCCTGGCGGGGAGGGCAATGAGCAGTTCTTC.

The J gene is TRBJ1-2, the V gene TRBV6-5, with D maybe TRBD1 (5 bases). The CDR3 consists of 13 residues. Trimming cost V 3 bases and J 7 bases, with 12 bases left between them. The V gene's germline CDR1 is MNHEY and CDR2 SVGAGI. The CDR3 spells CASSYAREGGYTF. The CDR3 DNA follows: TGTGCCAGCAGTTATGCCAGGGAGGGTGGCTACACCTTC.

The chain couples TRBV27 to TRBJ2-4, with D perhaps matching TRBD1 (5 bases). The CDR3 contains 17 residues. V lost 2 bases and J lost 0, with 14 bases in between. CDR1 and CDR2 (germline): MNHEY, SMNVEV (reference sequence). The CDR3 spells CASSLRTNIGAKNIQYF. CDR3 DNA sequence: TGTGCCAGCAGTTTAAGGACAAACATTGGAGCCAAAAACATTCAGTACTTC.

The genes are TRBV7-9 and TRBJ2-7; 9 nucleotides match TRBD2. The V gene end was trimmed by 4 bases and the J gene end by 7 bases; junction bases not matched to a gene: 11. Germline values: CDR1 SEHNR, CDR2 FQNEAQ (reference sequence). The CDR3 contains 15 residues. The CDR3 loop reads CASSCTGTSCREQYF. In DNA, the CDR3 is TGTGCCAGCAGCTGTACCGGGACTAGCTGTAGGGAGCAGTACTTC.

The chain has TRBV27 and TRBJ2-7; D perhaps matches TRBD1 (6 bases). The CDR3 is 14 residues long. The V end lost 0 bases, the J end lost 5 bases, and 11 bases lay between the germline ends. Per the germline V gene, CDR1 is MNHEY and CDR2 is SMNVEV (reference sequence). The CDR3 nucleotides are TGTGCCAGCAGTTTATCGGGGGCCCCTAACGAGCAGTACTTC. Translating gives CASSLSGAPNEQYF.

The chain is built from TRBV27 and TRBJ2-1; TRBD1 agrees at 10 bases. Germline trimming cut 3 bases from V and 7 bases from J; bases unmatched to any gene: 6. The germline CDR1 and CDR2 sequences are MNHEY and SMNVEV (reference sequence). This CDR3 region has 15 residues. The CDR3 sequence: CASSFWDRGRNEQFF. CDR3 DNA: TGTGCCAGCAGTTTCTGGGACAGGGGAAGGAATGAGCAGTTCTTC.

This sequence joins TRBV5-4 and TRBJ2-4; 11 nucleotides line up with TRBD2. The CDR3 loop spans 16 amino acids. V trimming: 4 bases; J trimming: 8 bases; junction bases outside the gene matches: 11. Germline CDR1 and CDR2: SGHNT and YYREEE (reference sequence). As DNA, the CDR3 is TGTGCCAGCAGCCCCGGACTAGCGGGTATGGGGGACATTCAGTACTTC. It codes for CASSPGLAGMGDIQYF.

The chain recombines TRBV11-2 with TRBJ2-7; TRBD1 agrees at 8 bases. CDR3 length equals 15 residues. Germline assignment: CDR1 SGHAT and CDR2 FQNNGV. V lost 1 base and J lost 0; bases outside the gene matches: 2. The CDR3 spells CASSLAGQASYEQYF. For the CDR3, the DNA is TGTGCCAGCAGCTTAGCGGGACAGGCCTCCTACGAGCAGTACTTC.

The J gene is TRBJ2-3, the V gene TRBV25-1; a weak D match, TRBD1 (6 bases). V was shortened by 5 bases and J by 2 bases, with 14 bases between the two germline ends. The germline V gene has CDR1 MGHDK and CDR2 SYGVNS. The CDR3 extends over 15 amino acids. Written as DNA, the CDR3 is TGTGCCAGCAGTCTTAAGACAGGTTCCACAGATACGCAGTATTTT. The encoded protein is CASSLKTGSTDTQYF.

The gene calls are TRBV7-2 and TRBJ1-3; D not resolved. Between the trimmed V and J ends, which lost 4 bases and 8 bases, there was a span of 12 bases. The CDR3 totals 13 residues. Germline CDR1 is SGHTA and CDR2 is FQGNSA. The DNA of the CDR3 is TGTGCCAGCAGCTCTCGGCCTCGGGACACCATATATTTT. This translates into CASSSRPRDTIYF.

The J gene is TRBJ1-1, the V gene TRBV5-1, with 7 bases lining up with TRBD1. Germline CDR1 reads SGHRS; CDR2 reads YFSETQ. The CDR3 runs 17 residues. Trimming took 1 base from V and 0 from J; bases not matched to a gene: 9. CDR3 protein: CASSLRVTGTLNTEAFF. For the CDR3, the DNA is TGCGCCAGCAGCTTGCGAGTGACAGGGACCTTGAACACTGAAGCTTTCTTT.

J is TRBJ1-1 and V is TRBV11-2; possible D gene TRBD1, 6 bases. V lost 6 bases to trimming and J lost 1 base, with 12 bases between them. The CDR3 runs to 14 residues. Germline V gives CDR1 SGHAT, CDR2 FQNNGV. The CDR3 region is CASRPGGPNTEAFF. The DNA for the CDR3 is TGTGCCAGCAGGCCGGGGGGCCCGAACACTGAAGCTTTCTTT.

This clone has just a few counts. V is TRBV27 and J is TRBJ2-5; 7 nucleotides match TRBD2. The tail of the sequence fits TRBJ2-7 better, so the J call may be wrong. The CDR3 covers 13 residues. Germline loops: CDR1 MNHEY, CDR2 SMNVEV (reference sequence). The CDR3 sequence: CASSATSSHEQYF. DNA for the CDR3: TGTGCCAGCAGTGCGACTAGCTCTCACGAGCAGTACTTC.

On this clone itself: This same CDR3 is encoded by further DNA sequences in the sample. V and J are TRBV9 and TRBJ2-1, with D possibly TRBD1 on 7 matching bases. Germline V gives CDR1 SGDLS, CDR2 YYNGEE. The V and J ends lost 4 bases and 7 bases respectively, with 12 bases between them. The CDR3 has 13 residues. The CDR3 nucleotides are TGTGCCAGCAGCCCCAGGGGGGCTAATGAGCAGTTCTTC. Residues: CASSPRGANEQFF.

The chain couples TRBV5-1 to TRBJ2-7; 7 bases are shared with TRBD2. The CDR3 extends over 16 amino acids. The germline V gene encodes CDR1 SGHRS and CDR2 YFSETQ. The ends lost 0 bases at V and 5 bases at J; junction bases unmatched: 11. CDR3 nucleotides: TGCGCCAGCAGCTTGGTGGGAGGCGGGGGAACGGACGAGCAGTACTTC. As protein: CASSLVGGGGTDEQYF.

The V and J genes are TRBV16 and TRBJ2-7; possibly TRBD1 for D (5 bases). CDR3 length: 15 residues. V lost 0 bases and J 5 bases, leaving 14 bases between the germline ends. Germline V gives CDR1 KGHSY, CDR2 FQNENV. CDR3 sequence reads: CASSQSPDTLNEQYF. CDR3 nucleotide sequence: TGTGCCAGCAGCCAATCGCCGGACACCCTCAACGAGCAGTACTTC.

This clone appeared a few times. V usage is TRBV5-1 and J usage is TRBJ2-3, with 13 bases lining up with TRBD2. The CDR3 sequence is 16 residues long. V lost 1 base and J lost 4; bases outside the gene matches: 3. Germline CDR1 and CDR2: SGHRS and YFSETQ. The CDR3, as DNA: TGCGCCAGCAGCTTGAATGGACTAGCGGGAGCAGATACGCAGTATTTT. Translation: CASSLNGLAGADTQYF.

This rearrangement joins TRBV7-8 to TRBJ2-5; the match to TRBD2 covers 13 bases. V shed 0 bases and J 5 bases; nucleotides not matched to a gene: 9. This CDR3 is built from 18 residues. The germline CDR1 and CDR2 sequences are SGHVS and FQNEAQ. The CDR3 coding sequence is TGTGCCAGCAGCTTAGCGGGGACTAGCGGGAATCTTCGGGAGACCCAGTACTTC. Its translation: CASSLAGTSGNLRETQYF.

A single count supports this clone. The chain couples TRBV7-6 to TRBJ2-7, with 8 bases identical to TRBD1. Germline V gene sequence: CDR1 SGHVS, CDR2 FNYEAQ. CDR3 length: 14 amino acids. V shed 0 bases, J shed 4 bases, and the junction held 2 bases outside the gene matches. The CDR3 loop reads CASSLARTGYEQYF. As DNA, the CDR3 is TGTGCCAGCAGCTTAGCCCGGACAGGGTACGAGCAGTACTTC. Variable domain in full (rest from reference TRBV7-6 and TRBJ2-7): GAGVSQSPRYKVTKRGQDVALRCDPISGHVSLYWYRQALGQGPEFLTYFNYEAQQDKSGLPNDRFSAERPEGSISTLTIQRTEQRDSAMYRCASSLARTGYEQYFGPGTRLTVT.

V usage is TRBV9 and J usage is TRBJ2-3, with D maybe TRBD1 (5 bases). Germline values: CDR1 SGDLS, CDR2 YYNGEE. The CDR3 consists of 18 residues. Trimming removed 0 bases from V and 4 bases from J, with 21 bases in between. The CDR3 DNA follows: TGTGCCAGCAGCGTAGAGGGGCGGCGGTCGTCAGCACCAGATACGCAGTATTTT. Translating it yields CASSVEGRRSSAPDTQYF.